The subject of this entry is one TCR beta chain. Its target is unknown. These data originate in a study of CD8 T cells in Susac syndrome. General study points: The authors acknowledged that their TCR sequencing and HLA analysis involved a relatively small number of individuals.

RNA totalling roughly 0.45 to 1 ug underwent reverse transcription with random hexamers. TCRdb processed the immunoSEQ multiplex PCR reads anew with MiXCR; each CDR3 protein has one entry. The sample lists just over 80,000 distinct CDR3 sequences, about 93% occurring once. Per germline, CDR1 PRHDT and CDR2 FYEKMQ (reference sequence). Germline trimming cut 5 bases from V and 2 bases from J; bases unmatched to any gene: 11. This CDR3 has 16 amino acids. This sequence originates from a human donor in good health. The specimen was CD8+ T cells from PBMCs. The rearrangement links TRBV13 to TRBJ2-5; TRBD2 aligns across 7 bases. The chain's CDR3 is CASSKSGTIKQETQYF. For the CDR3, the DNA is TGTGCCAGCAGCAAATCCGGGACTATAAAACAAGAGACCCAGTACTTC.